Below, 7 T cell receptor beta chains from the same sample are listed, as sequenced in a study of blood T cell repertoires in COVID-19. Sequencing was performed with immunoSEQ multiplex PCR; in TCRdb, only in-frame clones are kept and a portion is missing. The table has about 170,000 clones, approximately 80% seen once. Sample: peripheral blood. The receptors were gathered from a woman in her forties with COVID-19, enrolled during active disease.

The rearrangement joins TRBV7-9 to TRBJ2-1; TRBD2 matches at 9 bases. This CDR3 contains 15 residues. Unmatched junction bases numbered 10, after V lost 5 bases and J lost 8 bases. Looked up from germline, CDR1 is SEHNR and CDR2 is FQNEAQ (reference sequence). The CDR3 loop reads CASSGRGGDRYEQFF. CDR3 coding DNA: TGTGCCAGCAGCGGTCGCGGGGGGGATCGGTATGAGCAGTTCTTC.

This clone appeared once. The chain has TRBV13 and TRBJ2-1; D not resolved. Germline V lookup: CDR1 PRHDT, CDR2 FYEKMQ (reference sequence). V gave up 4 bases and J gave up 6 bases, with 7 bases separating them. There are 12 residues in the CDR3. The CDR3 nucleotides are TGTGCCAGCAGCTGGGCGATCAATGAGCAGTTCTTC. Its protein product is CASSWAINEQFF.

This rearrangement joins TRBV30 to TRBJ1-4; D remains unclear. Germline CDR1 GTSNPN, CDR2 SVGIG (reference sequence). Deletions cut 0 bases from V and 8 bases from J, with 16 bases between. The CDR3 runs 15 residues. Written as DNA, the CDR3 is TGTGCCTGGAGTGTAAGCTCCGGGGTAAGAGAAAAACTGTTTTTT. It encodes CAWSVSSGVREKLFF.

This clone occurred many times. The chain combines TRBV10-1 with TRBJ1-1; D remains unclear. Deletions cut 2 bases from V and 5 bases from J, with 12 bases between. Looked up from germline, CDR1 is WNHNN and CDR2 is SYGVQD (reference sequence). The CDR3 extends over 14 amino acids. CDR3 sequence (DNA): TGCGCCAGCAGTGAGGAGAGGGCTGGAACTGAAGCTTTCTTT. Translating gives CASSEERAGTEAFF.

The V and J genes are TRBV19 and TRBJ2-7; 9 positions match TRBD1. The CDR3 runs 14 residues. V gave up 5 bases and J gave up 2 bases; unmatched junction bases: 4. CDR1 is LNHDA and CDR2 is SQIVND in the germline V gene (reference sequence). CDR3 residues: CASSGTGTTYEQYF. The CDR3 DNA follows: TGTGCCAGTAGTGGGACAGGGACAACCTACGAGCAGTACTTC.

The gene calls are TRBV4-2 and TRBJ2-5; TRBD1 agrees at 7 bases. From germline, CDR1 is LGHNA and CDR2 YNFKEQ. V shed 1 base and J 3 bases; nucleotides not matched to a gene: 2. The CDR3 has 14 residues. The DNA for the CDR3 is TGTGCCAGCAGCCAAGCGGGACAGAAAGAGACCCAGTACTTC. As protein: CASSQAGQKETQYF.

Concerning this clone itself: The identical CDR3 is also encoded by other nucleotide sequences in the sample. The chain combines TRBV15 with TRBJ1-2, with 7 nucleotides matching TRBD1. V was pared by 6 bases and J by 2 bases, with 6 bases of the junction left unmatched. The CDR3 is made up of 14 amino acids. CDR1 is LNHNV, CDR2 YYDKDF, per germline (reference sequence). CDR3 in DNA: TGTGCCACCAGTCGCGACAGGGTGAACTATGGCTACACCTTC. Its protein product is CATSRDRVNYGYTF.